These 16 T cell receptor beta chains share one sample of origin, sequenced in a study of T cell responses to AZD1222 COVID-19 vaccine. The protocol was immunoSEQ multiplex PCR, while the TCRdb copy is restricted to in-frame clones and leaves out a portion. The sample includes about 160,000 clones, 85% to 90% of them seen just once. Source: peripheral blood, taken 28 days after the second AZD1222 dose. These receptor sequences come from an adult who received the AZD1222 COVID-19 vaccine.

The genes are TRBV25-1 and TRBJ1-4; D is unclear. Germline V CDR1 and CDR2: MGHDK, SYGVNS. The CDR3 runs 15 residues. V was clipped by 6 bases and J by 7 bases, with 18 bases between them. In DNA, the CDR3 is TGTGCCAGCAGCTGGGAAGGAAAGAGCCGTGAAAAACTGTTTTTT. Translated, it gives CASSWEGKSREKLFF.

This clone has just one count. This chain joins TRBV30 and TRBJ1-5, with TRBD1 matching 9 bases. The CDR3 runs 16 residues. Unmatched junction bases numbered 7, after V lost 2 bases and J lost 2 bases. Germline V gives CDR1 GTSNPN, CDR2 SVGIG (reference sequence). CDR3 amino acids: CAWSLDRGMGNQPQHF. The CDR3 coding sequence is TGTGCCTGGAGTCTCGACAGGGGGATGGGCAATCAGCCCCAGCATTTT.

V and J are TRBV6-4 and TRBJ2-1; D is undetermined. The V end was cut by 5 bases, the J end by 8 bases, with 16 bases between. The V gene's germline CDR1 is MRHNA and CDR2 SNTAGT. The CDR3 runs 14 residues. CDR3 protein: CASSPGPGNDEQFF. CDR3 DNA sequence: TGTGCCAGCAGTCCCGGACCCGGAAACGATGAGCAGTTCTTC.

Details on this clone: Other DNA sequences of this sample code for an identical CDR3. This sequence joins TRBV10-3 and TRBJ1-6; no reliable D call. Germline assignment: CDR1 ENHRY and CDR2 SYGVKD. Between the trimmed V and J ends, which lost 5 bases and 0 bases, there was a span of 11 bases. CDR3 length: 16 amino acids. CDR3 residues: CAISPDSSSYNSPLHF. The CDR3 nucleotides are TGTGCCATCAGTCCCGACTCAAGCTCCTATAATTCACCCCTCCACTTT.

CDR3 loop: CASSPEGLRFEQYF. DNA of the CDR3: TGTGCCAGCAGCCCGGAGGGGCTTAGGTTCGAGCAGTACTTC. The chain couples TRBV11-3 to TRBJ2-7; tentative D call: TRBD2 (6 bases). The germline V gene encodes CDR1 SGHNT and CDR2 YENEEA. There are 14 residues in the CDR3. The V gene lost 5 bases and the J gene lost 6 bases, with 17 bases spanning the gap.

The chain carries TRBV11-2 and TRBJ2-7; no clear D. The CDR3 sequence is 17 residues long. Looked up from germline, CDR1 is SGHAT and CDR2 is FQNNGV. V lost 4 bases, J lost 0 bases, and 19 bases lay in between. CDR3: CASSSPVGGWSSYEQYF. DNA of the CDR3: TGTGCCAGCAGCTCCCCAGTGGGCGGCTGGAGCTCCTACGAGCAGTACTTC.

This clone was counted a single time. The rearrangement uses TRBV3-1 (or the pseudogene TRBV3-2) and TRBJ1-2; 7 nucleotides line up with TRBD1. In germline, CDR1 is LGHDT, CDR2 YNNKEL (reference sequence). Losses at the gene ends were 1 base for V and 4 bases for J; bases not matched to a gene: 3. The CDR3 loop spans 14 amino acids. The CDR3 sequence: CASSQGTGPYGYTF. In DNA, the CDR3 is TGTGCCAGCAGCCAAGGGACAGGCCCCTATGGCTACACCTTC.

This chain connects TRBV4-1 to TRBJ1-3; no reliable D call. CDR1 MGHRA and CDR2 YSYEKL come from the germline V gene. V was cut by 8 bases and J by 2 bases, with 10 bases left in between. This CDR3 region has 13 residues. The chain's CDR3 is CASAILAGNTIYF. In nucleotides, the CDR3 is TGCGCCAGCGCTATTCTTGCTGGAAACACCATATATTTT.

This chain joins TRBV5-1 and TRBJ1-1, with 7 bases that match TRBD1. This CDR3 comprises 16 residues. Germline V gives CDR1 SGHRS, CDR2 YFSETQ. J gave up 1 base and V 4 bases, and 10 bases lay outside the gene matches. The CDR3 coding sequence is TGCGCCAGCAGCGTACGACAGGGCCCGACGAACACTGAAGCTTTCTTT. Its protein product is CASSVRQGPTNTEAFF.

The gene calls are TRBV7-8 and TRBJ2-7; D possibly corresponds to TRBD1 (6 bases). The CDR3 length is 15 residues. V gave up 7 bases and J gave up 7 bases, with 23 bases separating them. The germline gives CDR1 SGHVS, CDR2 FQNEAQ. The CDR3 DNA sequence: TGTGCCAGCACAATCTCCGGGACATCCCCGGGAGAGCAGTACTTC. It codes for CASTISGTSPGEQYF.

V and J are TRBV2 and TRBJ1-4; D gene ambiguous. There are 14 residues in the CDR3. CDR1 and CDR2 (germline): SNHLY, FYNNEI. Trimming removed 1 base from V and 4 bases from J, with 7 bases in between. The CDR3 reads CASSEDRNNEKLFF. CDR3 DNA: TGTGCCAGCAGTGAAGACAGAAATAATGAAAAACTGTTTTTT.

The V and J genes are TRBV24-1 and TRBJ1-5, with D perhaps TRBD1 (5 bases). The germline gives CDR1 KGHDR, CDR2 SFDVKD. The V gene lost 3 bases and the J gene lost 7 bases, with 9 bases spanning the gap. The CDR3 has 13 amino acids. CDR3 region: CATSDLQGQPQHF. The CDR3 region has the DNA TGTGCCACCAGTGATCTGCAGGGCCAGCCCCAGCATTTT.

This chain joins TRBV6-5 and TRBJ2-2; D gene unclear. Trimming removed 7 bases from V and 6 bases from J, with 15 bases in between. CDR3 length equals 14 residues. Germline values: CDR1 MNHEY, CDR2 SVGAGI. The CDR3 is CASTDMGRAGELFF. The CDR3 bases are TGTGCCAGCACCGATATGGGTAGGGCCGGGGAGCTGTTTTTT.

The chain is built from TRBV6-1 and TRBJ1-1, with unresolved D. The CDR3 is 13 amino acids. The V end lost 1 base, the J end lost 1 base, and 4 bases lay between the germline ends. CDR1 MNHNS and CDR2 SASEGT come from the germline V gene. CDR3 coding DNA: TGTGCCAGCAGTGAAGGGGGGAACACTGAAGCTTTCTTT. Translating it yields CASSEGGNTEAFF.

A single count supports this clone. CDR3 protein: CASSFRDGRGYTF. Written as DNA, the CDR3 is TGTGCCAGCAGTTTTCGGGACGGACGGGGCTACACCTTC. The rearrangement links TRBV6-5 to TRBJ1-2; tentative D call: TRBD1 (5 bases). The CDR3 runs to 13 residues. V was cut by 4 bases and J by 8 bases, with 14 bases left in between. Germline CDR1 reads MNHEY; CDR2 reads SVGAGI.

In its sample, this clone was seen once. The J gene is TRBJ1-5, the V gene TRBV29-1; the D gene is possibly TRBD1 (5 bases). The CDR3 has 15 residues. Trimming left V 5 bases short and J 1 base short, with 15 bases between. Per the germline V gene, CDR1 is SQVTM and CDR2 is ANQGSEA. The CDR3 sequence is CSVRQGRGSNQPQHF. The CDR3 bases are TGCAGCGTTCGGCAGGGCCGAGGGAGCAATCAGCCCCAGCATTTT.